A selection of T cell receptor beta chains follows, all from one sample in a study of T cells in Graves' hyperthyroidism and ophthalmopathy. TCRdb independently ran MiXCR on the multiplex PCR reads; one entry per CDR3 protein. The repertoire holds approximately 720,000 distinct CDR3 sequences, with roughly 20% as singletons. The sample consisted of blood. These receptors originate from a woman aged 50 to 60 with Graves' hyperthyroidism that later progressed to Graves' ophthalmopathy. CDR3s include the opening cysteine and the closing phenylalanine or tryptophan. The D gene is left open where the match is weak. The size field is filled for only some rows; it gives once, few, many or a size class.

d_gene: TRBD1
abundance: .
j_gene: TRBJ1-4
v_gene: TRBV12-3/TRBV12-4
CDR3aa: CASSPTGTGGEKLFF
CDR3nt: TGCGCCAGCAGCCCGACCGGGACAGGGGGAGAAAAACTGTTTTTT

d_gene: .
abundance: once
j_gene: TRBJ1-1
v_gene: TRBV11-3
CDR3aa: CASSLGLGGDSEAFF
CDR3nt: TGTGCCAGCAGCTTAGGATTGGGCGGGGATTCTGAAGCTTTCTTT

d_gene: .
abundance: .
j_gene: TRBJ2-1
v_gene: TRBV12-5
CDR3aa: CASGEGRPLYNEQFF
CDR3nt: TGTGCTAGTGGTGAGGGACGGCCACTTTACAATGAGCAGTTCTTC

d_gene: .
abundance: many
j_gene: TRBJ2-2
v_gene: TRBV18
CDR3aa: CASSLTSGSNTGELFF
CDR3nt: TGTGCCAGCTCCCTGACGAGCGGAAGTAACACCGGGGAGCTGTTTTTT

d_gene: .
abundance: few
j_gene: TRBJ2-7
v_gene: TRBV29-1
CDR3aa: CSVEGLGRGVSYEQYF
CDR3nt: TGCAGCGTTGAAGGCCTTGGCAGGGGGGTCTCCTACGAGCAGTACTTC

d_gene: TRBD1
abundance: .
j_gene: TRBJ1-1
v_gene: TRBV20-1
CDR3aa: CSALRVPTGGTEAFF
CDR3nt: TGCAGTGCTCTAAGGGTCCCGACAGGGGGCACTGAAGCTTTCTTT

d_gene: .
abundance: many
j_gene: TRBJ2-1
v_gene: TRBV27
CDR3aa: CASGASNEQFF
CDR3nt: TGTGCCAGCGGCGCCAGCAATGAGCAGTTCTTC

d_gene: .
abundance: few
j_gene: TRBJ1-6
v_gene: TRBV25-1
CDR3aa: CASSKRGGGSPLHF
CDR3nt: TGTGCCAGCAGTAAAAGGGGAGGAGGCTCACCCCTCCACTTT

d_gene: .
abundance: .
j_gene: TRBJ2-1
v_gene: TRBV15
CDR3aa: CATSGDLEDLGSYNEQFF
CDR3nt: TGTGCCACCAGCGGGGACCTGGAGGACCTAGGCTCCTACAATGAGCAGTTCTTC

d_gene: .
abundance: many
j_gene: TRBJ1-2
v_gene: TRBV12-3/TRBV12-4
CDR3aa: CASSTSQRARVGYTF
CDR3nt: TGTGCCAGCAGCACGAGCCAGCGGGCGCGGGTCGGCTACACCTTC

d_gene: .
abundance: .
j_gene: TRBJ2-1
v_gene: TRBV11-3
CDR3aa: CASSRGLATDEQFF
CDR3nt: TGTGCCAGCAGCCGCGGGCTAGCTACGGATGAGCAGTTCTTC

d_gene: .
abundance: .
j_gene: TRBJ1-5
v_gene: TRBV10-3
CDR3aa: CAITADGDGNQPQHF
CDR3nt: TGTGCCATCACCGCGGACGGGGACGGCAATCAGCCCCAGCATTTT

d_gene: .
abundance: few
j_gene: TRBJ1-6
v_gene: TRBV30
CDR3aa: CAWTGRWNSPLHF
CDR3nt: TGTGCCTGGACCGGCAGATGGAATTCACCCCTCCACTTT

d_gene: .
abundance: few
j_gene: TRBJ2-5
v_gene: TRBV5-1
CDR3aa: CASSSEGGGETQYF
CDR3nt: TGCGCCAGCAGCTCCGAGGGGGGGGGAGAGACCCAGTACTTC

d_gene: .
abundance: .
j_gene: TRBJ2-1
v_gene: TRBV9
CDR3aa: CASSVEISKNEQFF
CDR3nt: TGTGCCAGCAGCGTAGAGATTAGTAAGAATGAGCAGTTCTTC

d_gene: .
abundance: few
j_gene: TRBJ2-1
v_gene: TRBV7-2
CDR3aa: CASSSQGVSYNEQFF
CDR3nt: TGTGCCAGCAGCTCCCAAGGGGTCTCCTACAATGAGCAGTTCTTC

d_gene: TRBD1
abundance: .
j_gene: TRBJ2-5
v_gene: TRBV18
CDR3aa: CASSPQGVQETQYF
CDR3nt: TGTGCCAGCTCACCCCAGGGGGTCCAAGAGACCCAGTACTTC

d_gene: .
abundance: .
j_gene: TRBJ1-2
v_gene: TRBV6-1
CDR3aa: CASRGIDRGFLNYGYTF
CDR3nt: TGTGCCAGCAGGGGCATAGATAGGGGGTTTTTGAACTATGGCTACACCTTC

d_gene: TRBD1
abundance: .
j_gene: TRBJ2-5
v_gene: TRBV19
CDR3aa: CASSKGTGHQETQYF
CDR3nt: TGTGCCAGTAGTAAGGGGACAGGACACCAAGAGACCCAGTACTTC

d_gene: .
abundance: few
j_gene: TRBJ2-3
v_gene: TRBV15
CDR3aa: CATSRGDRRTTDTQYF
CDR3nt: TGTGCCACCAGCAGAGGAGACAGGAGAACCACAGATACGCAGTATTTT

d_gene: .
abundance: .
j_gene: TRBJ2-3
v_gene: TRBV7-7
CDR3aa: CASSLGTGPLDTQYF
CDR3nt: TGTGCTAGCAGCTTAGGAACAGGCCCTCTAGATACGCAGTATTTT

d_gene: TRBD2
abundance: many
j_gene: TRBJ2-7
v_gene: TRBV13
CDR3aa: CASSLGLAGEISSYEQYF
CDR3nt: TGTGCCAGCAGCTTAGGACTAGCGGGGGAGATAAGCTCCTACGAGCAGTACTTC

d_gene: TRBD2
abundance: many
j_gene: TRBJ2-5
v_gene: TRBV6-1
CDR3aa: CASSGLAGGQETQYF
CDR3nt: TGTGCCAGCAGTGGACTAGCGGGGGGACAAGAGACCCAGTACTTC

d_gene: TRBD2
abundance: few
j_gene: TRBJ2-3
v_gene: TRBV10-3
CDR3aa: CAISPGLAGKTSTDTQYF
CDR3nt: TGTGCCATCAGCCCTGGACTAGCGGGGAAGACTAGCACAGATACGCAGTATTTT

d_gene: .
abundance: .
j_gene: TRBJ2-2
v_gene: TRBV6-5
CDR3aa: CASSYSRLAPNTGELFF
CDR3nt: TGTGCCAGCAGTTACTCGAGATTGGCACCAAACACCGGGGAGCTGTTTTTT

d_gene: .
abundance: many
j_gene: TRBJ1-2
v_gene: TRBV3-1
CDR3aa: CASSQDLPVLQGGGYTF
CDR3nt: TGTGCCAGCAGCCAAGATCTTCCGGTGTTACAGGGCGGAGGCTACACCTTC

d_gene: TRBD1
abundance: few
j_gene: TRBJ2-2
v_gene: TRBV20-1
CDR3aa: CSARAGQVMNTGELFF
CDR3nt: TGCAGTGCTAGAGCAGGACAGGTGATGAACACCGGGGAGCTGTTTTTT

d_gene: .
abundance: many
j_gene: TRBJ2-2
v_gene: TRBV11-2
CDR3aa: CASSSKGSGTGELFF
CDR3nt: TGTGCCAGCAGCTCAAAAGGGTCGGGCACCGGGGAGCTGTTTTTT

d_gene: .
abundance: many
j_gene: TRBJ1-1
v_gene: TRBV5-1
CDR3aa: CASSLAQIGETEAFF
CDR3nt: TGCGCCAGCAGCTTGGCGCAGATTGGGGAGACTGAAGCTTTCTTT

d_gene: TRBD2
abundance: few
j_gene: TRBJ2-1
v_gene: TRBV15
CDR3aa: CATSNGLAGAEGEQFF
CDR3nt: TGTGCCACCAGCAACGGTCTAGCGGGGGCCGAGGGTGAGCAGTTCTTC

d_gene: .
abundance: many
j_gene: TRBJ1-2
v_gene: TRBV5-5
CDR3aa: CASSLMSVIANYGYTF
CDR3nt: TGTGCCAGCAGCTTGATGTCGGTCATTGCTAACTATGGCTACACCTTC

d_gene: .
abundance: .
j_gene: TRBJ1-1
v_gene: TRBV5-6
CDR3aa: CASSSVQTNTEAFF
CDR3nt: TGTGCCAGCAGCTCGGTACAAACGAACACTGAAGCTTTCTTT

d_gene: TRBD1
abundance: .
j_gene: TRBJ2-7
v_gene: TRBV30
CDR3aa: CAWSRDSPYEQYF
CDR3nt: TGTGCCTGGAGTCGGGACAGCCCCTACGAGCAGTACTTC

d_gene: .
abundance: many
j_gene: TRBJ2-2
v_gene: TRBV3-1
CDR3aa: CASSQAAGELFF
CDR3nt: TGTGCCAGCAGCCAAGCGGCCGGGGAGCTGTTTTTT

d_gene: .
abundance: many
j_gene: TRBJ1-5
v_gene: TRBV7-8
CDR3aa: CASSPTDRGAGQPQHF
CDR3nt: TGTGCCAGCAGCCCCACGGACCGGGGCGCGGGTCAGCCCCAGCATTTT

d_gene: .
abundance: many
j_gene: TRBJ1-5
v_gene: TRBV20-1
CDR3aa: CSARDRGTYSNQPQHF
CDR3nt: TGCAGTGCTAGAGACAGGGGTACCTATAGCAATCAGCCCCAGCATTTT

d_gene: .
abundance: few
j_gene: TRBJ1-5
v_gene: TRBV28
CDR3aa: CASSVRGQPQHF
CDR3nt: TGTGCCAGCAGCGTACGTGGTCAGCCCCAGCATTTT

d_gene: TRBD2
abundance: .
j_gene: TRBJ2-2
v_gene: TRBV3-1
CDR3aa: CASSPQGSGGIGELFF
CDR3nt: TGTGCCAGCAGTCCCCAGGGTAGCGGGGGAATCGGGGAGCTGTTTTTT

d_gene: .
abundance: few
j_gene: TRBJ1-5
v_gene: TRBV19
CDR3aa: CAGSIREYNQPQHF
CDR3nt: TGTGCCGGTAGTATCCGGGAGTACAATCAGCCCCAGCATTTT

d_gene: .
abundance: .
j_gene: TRBJ1-2
v_gene: TRBV5-1
CDR3aa: CASSSTSTGAVYGYTF
CDR3nt: TGCGCCAGCAGCTCGACTTCGACAGGAGCCGTCTATGGCTACACCTTC

d_gene: .
abundance: many
j_gene: TRBJ1-2
v_gene: TRBV5-6
CDR3aa: CASSSGHSYGYTF
CDR3nt: TGTGCCAGCAGTTCCGGACACTCCTATGGCTACACCTTC

d_gene: .
abundance: .
j_gene: TRBJ2-2
v_gene: TRBV20-1
CDR3aa: CSARPGGAITGELFF
CDR3nt: TGCAGTGCTAGGCCGGGGGGCGCAATCACCGGGGAGCTGTTTTTT

d_gene: .
abundance: .
j_gene: TRBJ1-4
v_gene: TRBV6-1
CDR3aa: CASRWGGAGEKLFF
CDR3nt: TGTGCCAGCAGATGGGGGGGCGCGGGTGAAAAACTGTTTTTT

d_gene: .
abundance: many
j_gene: TRBJ1-1
v_gene: TRBV18
CDR3aa: CASSPIEGGEAFF
CDR3nt: TGTGCCAGCTCACCCATCGAGGGAGGGGAAGCTTTCTTT

d_gene: .
abundance: few
j_gene: TRBJ1-5
v_gene: TRBV9
CDR3aa: CASSVDGHYNQPQHF
CDR3nt: TGTGCCAGCAGCGTAGATGGACACTACAATCAGCCCCAGCATTTT

d_gene: TRBD2
abundance: .
j_gene: TRBJ2-5
v_gene: TRBV5-1
CDR3aa: CASSSQRGEETQYF
CDR3nt: TGCGCCAGCAGCTCTCAGCGGGGAGAAGAGACCCAGTACTTC

d_gene: .
abundance: .
j_gene: TRBJ1-1
v_gene: TRBV10-2
CDR3aa: CASSEAGNTEAFF
CDR3nt: TGCGCCAGCAGTGAGGCAGGGAACACTGAAGCTTTCTTT

d_gene: .
abundance: few
j_gene: TRBJ1-1
v_gene: TRBV25-1
CDR3aa: CASSPHKALTTEAFF
CDR3nt: TGTGCCAGCAGTCCCCACAAGGCCCTCACCACTGAAGCTTTCTTT

d_gene: TRBD2
abundance: few
j_gene: TRBJ2-5
v_gene: TRBV29-1
CDR3aa: CSVEDPSGLAEETQYF
CDR3nt: TGCAGCGTTGAAGATCCCTCAGGACTAGCGGAAGAGACCCAGTACTTC

d_gene: .
abundance: .
j_gene: TRBJ2-6
v_gene: TRBV7-8
CDR3aa: CASSLLFTAGANVLTF
CDR3nt: TGTGCCAGCAGCTTACTTTTTACGGCTGGGGCCAACGTCCTGACTTTC

d_gene: .
abundance: .
j_gene: TRBJ2-5
v_gene: TRBV6-4
CDR3aa: CASSVEVSETQYF
CDR3nt: TGTGCCAGCAGTGTCGAGGTCTCAGAGACCCAGTACTTC

d_gene: .
abundance: many
j_gene: TRBJ1-1
v_gene: TRBV12-3/TRBV12-4
CDR3aa: CASSAGGTEAFF
CDR3nt: TGTGCCAGCAGTGCGGGAGGAACTGAAGCTTTCTTT

d_gene: .
abundance: few
j_gene: TRBJ2-6
v_gene: TRBV12-3/TRBV12-4
CDR3aa: CASTRAQVFSGANVLTF
CDR3nt: TGTGCCAGCACCCGAGCCCAGGTCTTTTCCGGGGCCAACGTCCTGACTTTC

d_gene: .
abundance: many
j_gene: TRBJ2-1
v_gene: TRBV20-1
CDR3aa: CSARHQTAFYNEQFF
CDR3nt: TGCAGTGCTAGACACCAGACGGCGTTCTACAATGAGCAGTTCTTC